This is a list of T cell receptor beta chains from one sample in a study of cytomegalovirus exposure and HLA in healthy donors. The protocol was immunoSEQ multiplex PCR, while the TCRdb copy is restricted to in-frame clones and leaves out a portion. The sample lists roughly 100,000 clones, around 77% occurring once. The specimen sequenced was PBMCs. These receptors were collected from a woman aged 55-70 years in good health and CMV-seropositive. Both conserved end residues are part of each CDR3. The order of the fields is D gene, clone size, J gene, V gene, CDR3 DNA, CDR3 protein. D genes are given only for firm matches. Where a row states a size, it is once, few, many or the class of an expanded clone; other rows omit it.

- | - | TRBJ1-3 | TRBV6-1 | TGTGCCAGCAGTGAAGCGGGGGGGAAAGGAAACACCATATATTTT | CASSEAGGKGNTIYF
TRBD1 | - | TRBJ1-3 | TRBV11-2 | TGTGCCAGTAAGACAGGGGCTGGAAACACCATATATTTT | CASKTGAGNTIYF
- | few | TRBJ1-1 | TRBV2 | TGTGCCAGCAGTTCAGGGGTAGGCACTGAAGCTTTCTTT | CASSSGVGTEAFF
- | - | TRBJ1-5 | TRBV28 | TGTGCCAGCAGGTCGACAGGCCAGCCCCAGCATTTT | CASRSTGQPQHF
- | - | TRBJ2-7 | TRBV18 | TGTGCCAGCTCACCACCGAGCGGAGGTGACTACGAGCAGTACTTC | CASSPPSGGDYEQYF
TRBD2 | once | TRBJ2-2 | TRBV7-2 | TGTGCCAGCAGCTCTTTCGGGGGGGGCACCGGGGAGCTGTTTTTT | CASSSFGGGTGELFF
TRBD2 | - | TRBJ2-5 | TRBV9 | TGTGCCAGCAGCGAGGGGACTAGGGGGGAAGAGACCCAGTACTTC | CASSEGTRGEETQYF
TRBD2 | - | TRBJ2-7 | TRBV10-3 | TGTGCCATCAGTGAAGGGGCTAGCGGTTACGAGCAGTACTTC | CAISEGASGYEQYF
- | - | TRBJ2-6 | TRBV18 | TGTGCCAGCTCACTAAGGACGGGAACTGGGGCCAACGTCCTGACTTTC | CASSLRTGTGANVLTF
TRBD2 | - | TRBJ2-3 | TRBV11-2 | TGTGCCAGCAGGCCAACTAGCGGGAAATCAGATACGCAGTATTTT | CASRPTSGKSDTQYF
- | - | TRBJ2-7 | TRBV6-5 | TGTGCCAGCAGTCACTCCCCGACAGGAATTTACCACTTC | CASSHSPTGIYHF
- | few | TRBJ1-1 | TRBV9 | TGTGCCAGCAGCGCTGCCGCGAGCATGAACACTGAAGCTTTCTTT | CASSAAASMNTEAFF
- | - | TRBJ2-7 | TRBV9 | TGTGCCAGCAGCGCTGCTGTGACAGCTTACGAGCAGTACTTC | CASSAAVTAYEQYF
- | - | TRBJ1-2 | TRBV12-5 | TGTGCTAGCACACGGGGATATGGCTACACCTTC | CASTRGYGYTF
TRBD2 | - | TRBJ2-3 | TRBV9 | TGTGCCAGCAGCTCCCAAGCGGGAGAATCAGATACGCAGTATTTT | CASSSQAGESDTQYF
- | - | TRBJ1-5 | TRBV18 | TGTGCCAGCTCACCCGGGGGCAATCAGCCCCAGCATTTT | CASSPGGNQPQHF
TRBD2 | few | TRBJ2-1 | TRBV29-1 | TGCAGCGGGGGATTTAGCGGGAGGTATAGAGCGAGAAATGAGCAGTTCTTC | CSGGFSGRYRARNEQFF
- | - | TRBJ1-5 | TRBV6-5 | TGTGCCAGCAGTGAAGCGGGGGATCAGCCCCAGCATTTT | CASSEAGDQPQHF
- | - | TRBJ1-1 | TRBV21-1 | TGTGCCAGCAGCGCACGAAAGTCCGGAACAGGGGGCGAGGACACTGAAGCTTTCTTT | CASSARKSGTGGEDTEAFF
- | - | TRBJ1-1 | TRBV6-6 | TGTGCCAGCTCGGGGAACACTGAAGCTTTCTTT | CASSGNTEAFF
- | - | TRBJ2-1 | TRBV6-5 | TGTGCCAGCAGTTACTCTGCGGGGACCTACAATGAGCAGTTCTTC | CASSYSAGTYNEQFF
TRBD1 | - | TRBJ1-5 | TRBV6-1 | TGTGCCGCTAGAGGACAGGGATACGGCAATCAGCCCCAGCATTTT | CAARGQGYGNQPQHF
TRBD2 | - | TRBJ2-1 | TRBV11-2 | TGTGCCAGCAGCTTAGGGCGAGGTAGCGGGAGAGTTGAGCAGTTCTTC | CASSLGRGSGRVEQFF
- | - | TRBJ2-5 | TRBV14 | TGTGCCAGCAGCCAAGTTAGAGAGACCCAGTACTTC | CASSQVRETQYF
TRBD1 | - | TRBJ2-3 | TRBV7-2 | TGTGCCAGCAGCCCCCGGACAGGTCCAGATACGCAGTATTTT | CASSPRTGPDTQYF
TRBD2 | once | TRBJ2-3 | TRBV5-1 | TGCGCCAGCAGCTCCATTCCGGGACTAGCGGGCGGAGATACGCAGTATTTT | CASSSIPGLAGGDTQYF
TRBD1 | - | TRBJ1-2 | TRBV15 | TGTGCCACCAGCAGGGGACAGTCTTTTGGAGGCTACACCTTC | CATSRGQSFGGYTF
- | - | TRBJ1-5 | TRBV5-8 | TGTGCCAGCAGCCGCGGGGGGCCCCAGCATTTT | CASSRGGPQHF
- | - | TRBJ2-3 | TRBV30 | TGTGCCTGGTCCTTGGGCGGGTTGGCAGATACGCAGTATTTT | CAWSLGGLADTQYF
- | - | TRBJ1-2 | TRBV6-5 | TGTGCCAGCAGTCTCAGTATTAACTATGGCTACACCTTC | CASSLSINYGYTF
- | - | TRBJ1-5 | TRBV27 | TGTGCCAGCAGTCCATTGGGGGCCAGGAGCAATCAGCCCCAGCATTTT | CASSPLGARSNQPQHF
- | - | TRBJ1-3 | TRBV11-2 | TGTGCCAGCAGCTTAGTCTCAGGCTCTGGAAACACCATATATTTT | CASSLVSGSGNTIYF
- | - | TRBJ2-7 | TRBV2 | TGTGCCAGCAGTCCTTTAGGTCCCCTCGGGGAGCAGTACTTC | CASSPLGPLGEQYF
TRBD1 | - | TRBJ1-1 | TRBV30 | TGTGCCTGGAGCGAACAGGGGAGCACTGAAGCTTTCTTT | CAWSEQGSTEAFF
- | few | TRBJ1-5 | TRBV19 | TGTGCCAGTAGTGACAAAAACAATCAGCCCCAGCATTTT | CASSDKNNQPQHF
- | - | TRBJ1-1 | TRBV7-6 | TGTGCCAGCAGCTTATTGGGGCAAGCGAACACTGAAGCTTTCTTT | CASSLLGQANTEAFF
- | - | TRBJ1-2 | TRBV7-9 | TGTGCCAGCAGCTTAGAGGTTGGCGGGGTGGAGGGCTACACCTTC | CASSLEVGGVEGYTF
- | - | TRBJ2-3 | TRBV5-1 | TGCGCCAGCAGCTTACAGAAACGCACAGATACGCAGTATTTT | CASSLQKRTDTQYF
TRBD2 | - | TRBJ2-1 | TRBV9 | TGTGCCAGCAGCGTAGGCCTAGCGGGAGAAATGTCCTACAATGAGCAGTTCTTC | CASSVGLAGEMSYNEQFF
TRBD2 | once | TRBJ2-3 | TRBV5-8 | TGTGCCAGCAGCTTGGTGGCTAGCGGGAGGGCCGGGGAAGATACGCAGTATTTT | CASSLVASGRAGEDTQYF
- | - | TRBJ2-3 | TRBV5-6 | TGTGCCAGCAGCTTGGTCGGCGGGGGCGTTTTAGTTACGCAGTATTTT | CASSLVGGGVLVTQYF
- | - | TRBJ1-2 | TRBV28 | TGTGCCAGCAGTTTATCCGGAAACCTACTATCCCACTATGGCTACACCTTC | CASSLSGNLLSHYGYTF
- | - | TRBJ1-5 | TRBV7-9 | TGTGCCAGCAGCTTAGACTTCGATCAGCCCCAGCATTTT | CASSLDFDQPQHF
- | few | TRBJ1-1 | TRBV5-1 | TGCGCCAGCAGCCCCGGTTCCGGCACGGGGACTGAAGCTTTCTTT | CASSPGSGTGTEAFF
- | - | TRBJ1-1 | TRBV19 | TGTGCCAGTAGTATTCGAAACAGGGTTGACACTGAAGCTTTCTTT | CASSIRNRVDTEAFF
- | - | TRBJ2-3 | TRBV5-4 | TGTGCCAGCAGCCCAGGTCCCGTCACAGATACGCAGTATTTT | CASSPGPVTDTQYF
- | - | TRBJ1-2 | TRBV6-6 | TGTGCCAGCAGTTTGCGAGAATCCTTCCTCTATGGCTACACCTTC | CASSLRESFLYGYTF
- | - | TRBJ2-7 | TRBV9 | TGTGCCAGCAGCCAACTATTTGGGGCGGCTCCTTACGAGCAGTACTTC | CASSQLFGAAPYEQYF
- | - | TRBJ2-3 | TRBV11-2 | TGTGCCAGCAGCCTCCGTAGCGGAGCCCCAGATACGCAGTATTTT | CASSLRSGAPDTQYF